The rows below give T cell receptor beta chains drawn from one sample of a study of cytomegalovirus exposure and HLA in healthy donors. Using immunoSEQ multiplex PCR, the repertoire was profiled, and TCRdb retains in-frame clones only, with some absent. The profile shows under 200,000 clones, more than 80% of them singletons. Sequencing was carried out using PBMCs. All receptors come from a woman aged 18 to 35 in good health and CMV-seropositive. Both conserved end residues are part of each CDR3. Each record gives: V gene, J gene, clone size, D gene, CDR3 protein, CDR3 DNA. The D gene is left open where the match is weak. Where a row states a size, it is once, few, many or the class of an expanded clone; other rows omit it.

TRBV5-5,TRBJ1-5,.,.,CASSWRVSGSNQPQHF,TGTGCCAGCAGCTGGCGGGTTTCGGGTAGCAATCAGCCCCAGCATTTT
TRBV5-1,TRBJ2-3,.,TRBD2,CASLLRGRGDTDTQYF,TGCGCCAGCCTCCTGAGAGGGCGGGGGGACACAGATACGCAGTATTTT
TRBV7-9,TRBJ1-1,.,.,CASSSRGTEAFF,TGTGCCAGCAGCTCAAGAGGGACTGAAGCTTTCTTT
TRBV30,TRBJ1-6,.,.,CAWSVWGLSPLHF,TGTGCCTGGAGTGTCTGGGGCCTATCACCCCTCCACTTT
TRBV18,TRBJ2-3,.,.,CASSFSEDTQYF,TGTGCCAGCTCATTCTCGGAGGATACGCAGTATTTT
TRBV5-8,TRBJ1-6,once,TRBD1,CASSLTGGYNSPLHF,TGTGCCAGCAGCTTAACAGGGGGGTATAATTCACCCCTCCACTTT
TRBV28,TRBJ2-3,once,.,CASSLWGSWSPTDTQYF,TGTGCCAGCAGTTTATGGGGTAGCTGGTCCCCCACAGATACGCAGTATTTT
TRBV27,TRBJ1-1,.,TRBD1,CASSAGQANTEAFF,TGTGCCAGCAGTGCGGGACAGGCGAACACTGAAGCTTTCTTT
TRBV9,TRBJ2-2,.,.,CASSVALNTGELFF,TGTGCCAGCAGCGTAGCACTAAACACCGGGGAGCTGTTTTTT
TRBV6-4,TRBJ1-5,.,TRBD1,CASRVRTGTGDQPQHF,TGTGCCAGCAGAGTCCGGACCGGGACAGGGGATCAGCCCCAGCATTTT
TRBV27,TRBJ2-2,.,.,CASSLKVGTTNTGELFF,TGTGCCAGCAGTTTAAAGGTCGGGACAACGAACACCGGGGAGCTGTTTTTT
TRBV7-2,TRBJ1-3,.,.,CASSLKAPGSGNTIYF,TGTGCCAGCAGCTTAAAAGCGCCAGGGTCCGGAAACACCATATATTTT
TRBV30,TRBJ1-1,.,.,CAWRRQANTEAFF,TGTGCCTGGAGGAGACAGGCGAACACTGAAGCTTTCTTT
TRBV28,TRBJ1-3,.,.,CASSRGVISGNTIYF,TGTGCCAGCAGCCGGGGAGTGATCTCTGGAAACACCATATATTTT
TRBV30,TRBJ2-1,.,.,CACKDSLEQFF,TGTGCCTGCAAGGACAGCCTAGAGCAGTTCTTC
TRBV27,TRBJ2-3,.,.,CASSLRPRDTDTQYF,TGTGCCAGCAGTTTGAGGCCTCGGGACACTGATACGCAGTATTTT
TRBV29-1,TRBJ2-3,.,.,CSVETVGTDTQYF,TGCAGCGTTGAAACGGTGGGCACAGATACGCAGTATTTT
TRBV13,TRBJ2-7,.,.,CASSQGSAEQYF,TGTGCCAGCAGCCAGGGGAGCGCCGAGCAGTACTTC